The 9 T cell receptor beta chains below were found in one sample sequenced in a study of neurological immune-mediated disorders. TCRdb reprocessed the 5' RACE reads via MiXCR and lists one record per CDR3 protein. Of around 70,000 distinct CDR3 sequences listed, around 5% are singletons. Sample: PBMCs. These receptors were collected from a woman aged 25 to 39 with multiple sclerosis.

The sample holds a few counts of this clonotype. The chain uses TRBV20-1 and TRBJ2-5; TRBD2 might be the D (6 bases). From germline, CDR1 is DFQATT and CDR2 SNEGSKA (reference sequence). V shed 0 bases and J shed 5 bases, with 7 bases lying between them. This CDR3 spans 12 amino acids. The CDR3 DNA reads TGCAGTGCTAGAGACGGGGGTGAGACCCAGTACTTC. It yields the protein CSARDGGETQYF.

This chain uses TRBV29-1 with TRBJ2-5; 10 bases map to TRBD1. The germline V gene has CDR1 SQVTM and CDR2 ANQGSEA. After removal of 6 bases from V and 4 bases from J, the junction contained 8 bases not matched to a gene. This CDR3 contains 14 residues. CDR3 bases: TGCAGCGTCCATCGACAGGGGGCATCAGAGACCCAGTACTTC. Protein: CSVHRQGASETQYF.

At least ten counts were recorded for this clonotype. The chain is built from TRBV20-1 and TRBJ2-7; tentative D call: TRBD1 (5 bases). CDR1 is DFQATT, CDR2 SNEGSKA, per germline (reference sequence). V lost 7 bases and J 3 bases, leaving 19 bases between the germline ends. The CDR3 has 14 amino acids. CDR3 DNA: TGCAGTGTATCTCAACTGACAGTGATCTACGAGCAGTACTTC. Its translation: CSVSQLTVIYEQYF.

Many counts were recorded for this clonotype. The rearrangement uses TRBV9 and TRBJ2-1; 8 nucleotides line up with TRBD1. Germline loops: CDR1 SGDLS, CDR2 YYNGEE. The CDR3 contains 14 residues. V lost 2 bases to trimming and J lost 5 bases; unmatched junction nucleotides: 3. CDR3 amino acids: CASSVGQGHNEQFF. In DNA, the CDR3 is TGTGCCAGCAGCGTCGGACAGGGCCACAATGAGCAGTTCTTC.

V and J are TRBV9 and TRBJ2-5; TRBD1 aligns across 11 bases. The CDR3 contains 16 residues. Germline CDR1 reads SGDLS; CDR2 reads YYNGEE. V lost 1 base, J lost 6 bases, and 8 bases stayed unmatched. DNA of the CDR3: TGTGCCAGCAGCGTAACGGGACAGGGGGATTTAAAGACCCAGTACTTC. Amino acids: CASSVTGQGDLKTQYF.

Concerning this clonotype: This may be a read error: a much more frequent sequence differs by one nucleotide. The genes are TRBV12-3 or TRBV12-4 and TRBJ1-1; D gene ambiguous. With 6 bases removed from V and 1 base from J, the gap between germline ends came to 15 bases. This CDR3 contains 15 residues. The CDR3 DNA reads as TGTGCCAGCAGCCCAGTAGAGGCTACGAACACTGAAGCTTTCTTT. Residues: CASSPVEATNTEAFF.

J is TRBJ2-1 and V is TRBV5-1, with 10 bases lining up with TRBD1. This CDR3 comprises 15 residues. With 4 bases clipped from V and 3 bases from J, the junction kept 4 bases outside the gene matches. The germline V gene encodes CDR1 SGHRS and CDR2 YFSETQ. In nucleotides, the CDR3 is TGCGCCAGCAGCCCCGGGACAGGGGACTACAATGAGCAGTTCTTC. It translates to CASSPGTGDYNEQFF.

This clonotype was recorded many times. This sequence joins TRBV5-1 and TRBJ2-5; D gene ambiguous. The CDR3 covers 15 residues. V lost 0 bases and J 4 bases, leaving 13 bases between the germline ends. The germline CDR1 and CDR2 sequences are SGHRS and YFSETQ. The CDR3: CASSLGTVVGETQYF. The DNA of the CDR3 is TGCGCCAGCAGCTTGGGTACGGTTGTGGGAGAGACCCAGTACTTC. The full variable domain, its missing parts supplied by reference TRBV5-1 and TRBJ2-5, is KAGVTQTPRYLIKTRGQQVTLSCSPISGHRSVSWYQQTPGQGLQFLFEYFSETQRNKGNFPGRFSGRQFSNSRSEMNVSTLELGDSALYLCASSLGTVVGETQYFGPGTRLLVL.

The V gene is TRBV20-1, the J gene TRBJ1-1; tentative D call: TRBD1 (5 bases). The ends were cut back, 6 bases at V and 2 bases at J, with 13 bases in the middle. The germline CDR1 and CDR2 sequences are DFQATT and SNEGSKA (reference sequence). This CDR3 spans 13 amino acids. The CDR3 region has the DNA TGCAGTGCGCACAGGTCCCTCAACACTGAAGCTTTCTTT. It yields the protein CSAHRSLNTEAFF.